A single sample gave rise to the 29 T cell receptor beta chains below, sequenced in a study of CD8 T cells in ankylosing spondylitis. TCRdb reprocessed the 5' RACE reads via MiXCR and lists one record per CDR3 protein. Of around 130,000 distinct CDR3 sequences in the sample, roughly 9% were seen once. Sequencing input: blood, either unsorted or a sorted T cell fraction (not recorded which). These receptors all come from a male donor with ankylosing spondylitis or in good health (not recorded which).

This clonotype was observed at least ten times. The gene calls are TRBV5-1 and TRBJ2-1; D unclear. V dropped 6 bases and J dropped 9 bases, with 16 bases sitting between them. The CDR3 spans 13 residues. CDR1 is SGHRS and CDR2 is YFSETQ in the germline V gene. As DNA, the CDR3 is TGCGCCAGCAACGACCATAGCTTTACTGAGCAGTTCTTC. Its protein product is CASNDHSFTEQFF.

The chain recombines TRBV20-1 with TRBJ1-3, with TRBD1 matching 8 bases. The CDR3 is made up of 13 amino acids. Looked up from germline, CDR1 is DFQATT and CDR2 is SNEGSKA (reference sequence). The V and J ends lost 6 bases and 0 bases, in that order; junction bases with no gene match: 1. The CDR3 protein is CSADRGSGNTIYF. The DNA of the CDR3 is TGCAGTGCCGACAGGGGCTCTGGAAACACCATATATTTT.

This clonotype has a handful of counts. The chain combines TRBV29-1 with TRBJ1-5; D possibly corresponds to TRBD1 (5 bases). CDR3 size: 14 residues. The ends were cut back, 6 bases at V and 2 bases at J, with 14 bases in the middle. CDR1 is SQVTM and CDR2 is ANQGSEA in the germline V gene. CDR3 residues: CSVADRGGNQPQHF. In DNA, the CDR3 is TGCAGCGTCGCAGACAGAGGGGGCAATCAGCCCCAGCATTTT.

This clonotype was seen many times. V is TRBV20-1 and J is TRBJ2-1; 10 bases line up with TRBD2. From germline, CDR1 is DFQATT and CDR2 SNEGSKA (reference sequence). The CDR3 is made up of 16 amino acids. V was pared by 0 bases and J by 7 bases, with 9 bases of the junction left unmatched. CDR3 nucleotides: TGCAGTGCTAGAGATCTAGGGAGCGGGAGGGGTAATGAGCAGTTCTTC. Its protein product is CSARDLGSGRGNEQFF.

This chain uses TRBV5-1 with TRBJ2-5; 9 bases line up with TRBD2. Germline V gives CDR1 SGHRS, CDR2 YFSETQ. CDR3 size: 18 residues. V lost 4 bases, J lost 5 bases, and 18 bases stayed unmatched. CDR3 nucleotides: TGCGCCAGCAGCCCCGGGTCTAGCGGGACCAAGGGGGTGGAGACCCAGTACTTC. Translation gives CASSPGSSGTKGVETQYF.

This clonotype was counted ten times or more. The chain recombines TRBV7-2 with TRBJ2-5, with D unresolved. The V end lost 4 bases, the J end lost 2 bases, and 11 bases lay between the germline ends. CDR3 length: 14 residues. The germline V gene has CDR1 SGHTA and CDR2 FQGNSA. For the CDR3, the DNA is TGTGCCAGCAGCTCAAGGACGAGACAAGAGACCCAGTACTTC. Protein: CASSSRTRQETQYF.

This clonotype has at least ten counts. This chain uses TRBV12-3 or TRBV12-4 with TRBJ1-5; tentatively, D is TRBD1 (6 bases). This CDR3 spans 15 amino acids. V was pared by 2 bases and J by 6 bases, with 14 bases between. CDR3 DNA sequence: TGTGCCAGCAGTTTAACCTGGGGGGCGGCTCAGCCCCAGCATTTT. Protein sequence: CASSLTWGAAQPQHF.

As to this clonotype: A much larger clonotype is one base distant, so this may be a read error. This chain joins TRBV3-1 and TRBJ2-2; D perhaps matches TRBD2 (6 bases). Trimming stripped 8 bases from V and 4 bases from J, with 17 bases between. The germline CDR1 and CDR2 sequences are LGHDT and YNNKEL (reference sequence). The CDR3 totals 15 residues. The CDR3 here is CASSSRRVGTGELFF. CDR3 bases: TGTGCCAGCTCCTCAAGGAGGGTTGGCACCGGGGAGCTGTTTTTT.

This clonotype has only a few counts. This sequence joins TRBV7-3 and TRBJ2-2; a weak D match, TRBD1 (5 bases). The CDR3 contains 15 residues. V was shortened by 3 bases and J by 1 base, with 9 bases between the two germline ends. Per the germline V gene, CDR1 is SGHTA and CDR2 is FQGTGA. The CDR3 protein is CASSLIQGNTGELFF. The CDR3 DNA sequence: TGTGCCAGCAGCTTGATTCAGGGGAACACCGGGGAGCTGTTTTTT.

This clonotype has ten or more counts. The rearrangement links TRBV12-3 or TRBV12-4 to TRBJ2-1, with TRBD1 identical over 8 bases. CDR3 length: 14 residues. The V gene end was trimmed by 6 bases and the J gene end by 7 bases; junction bases not matched to a gene: 8. The CDR3 protein is CASRGTGPGNEQFF. In DNA, the CDR3 is TGTGCCAGCAGGGGGACAGGCCCGGGGAATGAGCAGTTCTTC.

This clonotype was observed at least ten times. This chain uses TRBV20-1 with TRBJ2-1; 7 positions match TRBD2. Per germline, CDR1 DFQATT and CDR2 SNEGSKA (reference sequence). The trim removed 6 bases at V and 0 bases at J, leaving 5 bases unmatched. The length of the CDR3 is 14 residues. The CDR3: CSASAGVSYNEQFF. CDR3 bases: TGCAGTGCCTCGGCGGGAGTCTCCTACAATGAGCAGTTCTTC.

The rearrangement uses TRBV5-1 and TRBJ2-5; possible D gene TRBD2, 6 bases. CDR3 length: 14 amino acids. Germline V gives CDR1 SGHRS, CDR2 YFSETQ. Trimming took off 6 bases at V and 2 bases at J, with 14 bases between the two ends. The CDR3 sequence: CASNSLAEQETQYF. The CDR3 coding sequence is TGCGCCAGCAACTCGTTAGCGGAACAAGAGACCCAGTACTTC.

The J gene is TRBJ2-5, the V gene TRBV10-3; D might be TRBD2 (6 bases). The CDR3 totals 14 residues. Trimming pared 4 bases from V and 4 bases from J, leaving 13 bases between. The V gene's germline CDR1 is ENHRY and CDR2 SYGVKD. This chain's CDR3 is CAISAGGIAETQYF. The CDR3, as DNA: TGTGCCATCAGTGCTGGCGGGATCGCAGAGACCCAGTACTTC.

This clonotype was seen many times. The chain employs TRBV20-1 and TRBJ2-1; 7 positions match TRBD2. J gave up 5 bases and V 6 bases, and 10 bases lay outside the gene matches. The CDR3 is 14 amino acids. Germline CDR1 is DFQATT and CDR2 is SNEGSKA (reference sequence). The CDR3 DNA reads TGCAGTGCCACACGGGGGGAGTTGAACAATGAGCAGTTCTTC. It yields the protein CSATRGELNNEQFF.

The chain carries TRBV7-9 and TRBJ2-7; TRBD1 matches at 8 bases. Germline CDR1 reads SEHNR; CDR2 reads FQNEAQ (reference sequence). CDR3 size: 16 residues. The J segment lost 2 bases and the V segment lost 1 base, leaving 7 bases of the junction unmatched. In DNA form, the CDR3 reads TGTGCCAGCAGCTTAGTAGGAGGACAGGGCGCCTACGAGCAGTACTTC. Its protein product is CASSLVGGQGAYEQYF.

The chain is built from TRBV24-1 and TRBJ2-1; 14 bases are a match to TRBD2. The germline V gene has CDR1 KGHDR and CDR2 SFDVKD. V lost 8 bases to trimming and J lost 6 bases; unmatched junction nucleotides: 11. The length of the CDR3 is 17 residues. For the CDR3, the DNA is TGTGCCACCATCAGAGGGGTGACTAGCGGGAGGGCCAATGAGCAGTTCTTC. It specifies CATIRGVTSGRANEQFF.

This clonotype was seen more than once but under ten times. This rearrangement joins TRBV5-1 to TRBJ2-1; no firm D call. The germline V and J ends were trimmed by 3 bases and 6 bases, with 13 bases remaining between them. Germline loops: CDR1 SGHRS, CDR2 YFSETQ. This CDR3 spans 14 amino acids. CDR3: CASSSGWGSNEQFF. The CDR3, as DNA: TGCGCCAGCAGCTCCGGGTGGGGTTCCAATGAGCAGTTCTTC. The variable domain in full, with the rest retrieved from reference TRBV5-1 and TRBJ2-1, is KAGVTQTPRYLIKTRGQQVTLSCSPISGHRSVSWYQQTPGQGLQFLFEYFSETQRNKGNFPGRFSGRQFSNSRSEMNVSTLELGDSALYLCASSSGWGSNEQFFGPGTRLTVL.

The table lists this clonotype with a few counts. The V gene is TRBV4-3, the J gene TRBJ2-6; maybe TRBD1 (5 bases). Between the trimmed V and J ends, which lost 0 bases and 0 bases, there was a span of 12 bases. Germline assignment: CDR1 LGHNA and CDR2 YSLEER. The CDR3 totals 18 residues. The CDR3: CASSQEWTPTSGANVLTF. DNA for the CDR3: TGCGCCAGCAGCCAAGAGTGGACACCGACCTCTGGGGCCAACGTCCTGACTTTC.

This clonotype has only a few counts. The chain is built from TRBV7-2 and TRBJ2-2; 7 bases match TRBD1. The ends lost 5 bases at V and 4 bases at J; junction bases unmatched: 10. CDR1 is SGHTA and CDR2 is FQGNSA in the germline V gene. This CDR3 has 16 residues. DNA for the CDR3: TGTGCCAGCAGCACCTGGACAGGAGCGATCACCGGGGAGCTGTTTTTT. Amino acid sequence: CASSTWTGAITGELFF.

This clonotype came up once. J is TRBJ2-7 and V is TRBV18, with 8 bases matching TRBD1. The CDR3 totals 14 residues. V shed 4 bases and J 4 bases; nucleotides not matched to a gene: 6. Germline values: CDR1 KGHSH, CDR2 LQKENI. CDR3 DNA: TGTGCCAGCTCACTGACAGGGGACGGGTACGAGCAGTACTTC. Translation gives CASSLTGDGYEQYF.

This clonotype was observed many times. V is TRBV2 and J is TRBJ2-1, with D possibly being TRBD1 (6 bases). CDR1 SNHLY and CDR2 FYNNEI come from the germline V gene. Trimming took 6 bases from V and 5 from J, leaving 14 bases between them. This CDR3 comprises 14 residues. This chain's CDR3 is CASRGRQVHNEQFF. DNA for the CDR3: TGTGCCAGCAGGGGACGACAGGTACACAATGAGCAGTTCTTC.

DNA for the CDR3: TGTGCCAGCAGTTTCCTGATTGCCGGTTTCAGAGCACCCCTCCACTTT. Its protein is CASSFLIAGFRAPLHF. V gene TRBV12-3 or TRBV12-4 combines with J gene TRBJ1-6; D uncertain. This CDR3 comprises 16 residues. The V end lost 3 bases, the J end lost 11 bases, and 20 bases lay between the germline ends.

This clonotype appeared many times. The rearrangement joins TRBV5-8 to TRBJ2-7, with 10 positions matching TRBD1. In germline, CDR1 is SGHTS, CDR2 YDEGEE. The CDR3 totals 14 residues. The V and J ends lost 1 base and 5 bases, in that order; junction bases with no gene match: 3. CDR3 DNA sequence: TGTGCCAGCAGCTTGTGGGACAGGGGCAACGAGCAGTACTTC. It codes for CASSLWDRGNEQYF. Full variable domain (outside the CDR3, taken from reference TRBV5-8 and TRBJ2-7): EAGVTQSPTHLIKTRGQQATLRCSPISGHTSVYWYQQALGLGLQFLLWYDEGEERNRGNFPPRFSGRQFPNYSSELNVNALELEDSALYLCASSLWDRGNEQYFGPGTRLTVT.

This clonotype was seen at least ten times. The chain employs TRBV6-5 and TRBJ2-5; 14 bases fit TRBD2. CDR3 length equals 16 residues. Germline CDR1 reads MNHEY; CDR2 reads SVGAGI. Trimming cost V 2 bases and J 1 base; bases outside gene matches: 0. CDR3 DNA: TGTGCCAGCAGTTACGGGACTAGCGGGGGCCAAGAGACCCAGTACTTC. Its translation: CASSYGTSGGQETQYF.

The gene calls are TRBV5-5 and TRBJ2-2; TRBD2 might be the D (5 bases). The CDR3 is 12 amino acids. V was clipped by 4 bases and J by 7 bases, with 8 bases between them. Germline assignment: CDR1 SGHKS and CDR2 YYEKEE (reference sequence). CDR3 sequence: CASSDYHGELFF. For the CDR3, the DNA is TGTGCCAGCAGCGACTATCACGGGGAGCTGTTTTTT.

This clonotype was recorded at least ten times. CDR3 sequence: CSARPPTAPLHGYTF. CDR3 coding DNA: TGCAGTGCTAGACCACCGACAGCCCCCCTCCATGGCTACACCTTC. The V gene is TRBV20-1, the J gene TRBJ1-2; D possibly corresponds to TRBD1 (5 bases). This CDR3 has 15 residues. Germline lookup yields CDR1 DFQATT and CDR2 SNEGSKA (reference sequence). V was pared by 2 bases and J by 6 bases, with 19 bases between.

This clonotype was seen many times. The chain carries TRBV7-9 and TRBJ2-7, with 7 bases matching TRBD1. The junction had 7 bases not matched to a gene; V was cut back by 6 bases and J by 2 bases. This CDR3 has 14 amino acids. Germline CDR1 reads SEHNR; CDR2 reads FQNEAQ (reference sequence). CDR3 sequence: CASSQLGTAYEQYF. As DNA, the CDR3 is TGTGCCAGCAGTCAACTAGGGACAGCCTACGAGCAGTACTTC.

This clonotype was recorded many times. The rearrangement links TRBV5-4 to TRBJ2-5; weak D call: TRBD1 (6 bases). Trimming cost V 4 bases and J 1 base, with 11 bases left between them. This CDR3 region has 14 residues. CDR1 and CDR2 from the germline V gene are SGHNT and YYREEE (reference sequence). This CDR3 reads CASSIHRAQETQYF. CDR3 nucleotides: TGTGCCAGCAGCATCCACAGGGCCCAAGAGACCCAGTACTTC.

V usage is TRBV20-1 and J usage is TRBJ1-1; no reliable D call. Germline-derived CDR1 and CDR2 are DFQATT and SNEGSKA (reference sequence). The CDR3 is 12 amino acids. As DNA, the CDR3 is TGCAGAGTTCAAGCCGGGAACACTGAAGCTTTCTTT. Protein sequence: CRVQAGNTEAFF.